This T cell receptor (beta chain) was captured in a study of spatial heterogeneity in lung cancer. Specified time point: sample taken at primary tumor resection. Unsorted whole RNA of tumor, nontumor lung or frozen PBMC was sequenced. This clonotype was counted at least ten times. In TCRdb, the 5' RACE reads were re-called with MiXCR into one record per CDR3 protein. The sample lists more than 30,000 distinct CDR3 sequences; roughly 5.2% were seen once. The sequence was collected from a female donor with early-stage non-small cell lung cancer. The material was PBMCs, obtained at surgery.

The CDR3 bases are TGTGCCAGCAGTATCCGGGACAGGGTGGGCGAGCAGTACTTC. Translation gives CASSIRDRVGEQYF. The chain carries TRBV6-5 and TRBJ2-7, with 9 bases lining up with TRBD1. Per germline, CDR1 MNHEY and CDR2 SVGAGI. The junction had 8 bases not matched to a gene; V was cut back by 5 bases and J by 6 bases. The CDR3 totals 14 residues.